The 13 T cell receptor beta chains below come from one sample, sequenced in a study of blood T cells in healthy people across ages. With a J-beta primer mix and a sample-barcoded 5' primer, a second PCR ran about 7 to 11 cycles. TCRdb analysed the 5' RACE reads with MiXCR anew, one entry per CDR3 protein. The data contain 850,000 or so distinct CDR3 sequences, 29% of them singletons. The sequenced sample consisted of blood. The source of these receptors is an elderly woman in good health.

In this sample, this clonotype turned up a few times. The gene calls are TRBV5-6 and TRBJ2-5; D perhaps matches TRBD2 (6 bases). The J call is in doubt because the DNA end fits TRBJ2-7 better. The germline V gene has CDR1 SGHDT and CDR2 YYEEEE. The CDR3 spans 12 residues. CDR3 region: CASSTGLREQYF. The CDR3 DNA reads as TGTGCCAGCAGCACGGGACTCCGCGAGCAGTACTTC.

There are many counts of this clonotype. The chain carries TRBV4-2 and TRBJ2-6; D may be TRBD1 (5 bases). Trimming cost V 5 bases and J 1 base, with 18 bases left between them. The germline CDR1 and CDR2 sequences are LGHNA and YNFKEQ. The CDR3 runs to 18 residues. The CDR3 sequence is CASSSVATDMSGANVLTF. In DNA form, the CDR3 reads TGTGCCAGCAGCTCAGTCGCGACAGACATGTCTGGGGCCAACGTCCTGACTTTC.

This clonotype was seen more than once but under ten times. The rearrangement links TRBV5-4 to TRBJ1-1; weak D call: TRBD1 (5 bases). V was cut by 0 bases and J by 1 base, with 13 bases left in between. There are 16 residues in the CDR3. Germline loops: CDR1 SGHNT, CDR2 YYREEE (reference sequence). CDR3 sequence (DNA): TGTGCCAGCAGCTTGGGGGCCGGGGCTTCGAACACTGAAGCTTTCTTT. Its translation is CASSLGAGASNTEAFF.

This clonotype was recorded at least ten times. The chain carries TRBV12-3 or TRBV12-4 and TRBJ2-3; 9 bases map to TRBD1. The CDR3 has 15 amino acids. Trimming took 2 bases from V and 3 from J; bases not matched to a gene: 3. This chain's CDR3 is CASSLRGQGTDTQYF. CDR3 bases: TGTGCCAGCAGTTTAAGGGGACAGGGAACAGATACGCAGTATTTT.

The genes are TRBV14 and TRBJ2-3; D not resolved. This CDR3 region has 16 residues. Germline V gene sequence: CDR1 SGHDN, CDR2 FVKESK. The V end lost 0 bases, the J end lost 2 bases, and 12 bases lay between the germline ends. The CDR3 loop reads CASSQDLSGVTDTQYF. The CDR3 coding sequence is TGTGCCAGCAGCCAAGATCTAAGTGGGGTCACAGATACGCAGTATTTT.

This clonotype was detected ten times or more. This chain joins TRBV20-1 and TRBJ2-1; 7 bases agree with TRBD2. The ends lost 2 bases at V and 1 base at J; junction bases unmatched: 14. The CDR3 length is 18 residues. The germline V gene has CDR1 DFQATT and CDR2 SNEGSKA (reference sequence). CDR3 in DNA: TGCAGTGCTAGACGTACCAATCCGGGGGGACTTTCCTACAATGAGCAGTTCTTC. It translates to CSARRTNPGGLSYNEQFF.

This clonotype was seen repeatedly, ten times or more. The chain uses TRBV5-1 and TRBJ2-7, with TRBD2 as a possible D gene (6 bases). Germline CDR1 is SGHRS and CDR2 is YFSETQ. The germline V and J ends were trimmed by 2 bases and 0 bases, with 18 bases remaining between them. The CDR3 is made up of 17 amino acids. CDR3 nucleotide sequence: TGCGCCAGCAGCTTAGAAGTGGGCTTCGGGAGCTCCTACGAGCAGTACTTC. Its translation is CASSLEVGFGSSYEQYF.

This clonotype showed up many times. The chain employs TRBV12-3 or TRBV12-4 and TRBJ2-3, with D perhaps TRBD1 (6 bases). V was shortened by 5 bases and J by 6 bases, with 15 bases between the two germline ends. The length of the CDR3 is 14 residues. The CDR3 DNA sequence: TGTGCCAGCAGTCACCGACAGGCCGAGGATACGCAGTATTTT. It is translated as CASSHRQAEDTQYF.

Concerning this clonotype itself: At one end, the junction sequence differs from germline, possibly due to a read error. The gene calls are TRBV6-2 or TRBV6-3 and TRBJ2-4; D call uncertain. CDR3 size: 13 residues. CDR1 and CDR2 (germline): MNHEY, SVGEGT. The CDR3 here is CVSIGLGFFRQYF. The CDR3 nucleotides are TGTGTCAGCATCGGGCTTGGTTTTTTCCGGCAGTACTTC.

The chain employs TRBV7-2 and TRBJ2-3, with D possibly TRBD1 on 6 matching bases. Trimming cost V 0 bases and J 6 bases, with 13 bases left between them. The CDR3 loop spans 15 amino acids. Per the germline V gene, CDR1 is SGHTA and CDR2 is FQGNSA. CDR3 protein: CASSLAGAWTDTQYF. CDR3 DNA: TGTGCCAGCAGCTTAGCGGGGGCCTGGACGGATACGCAGTATTTT.

This clonotype was seen ten or more times. The V and J genes are TRBV11-2 and TRBJ2-7; a possible D gene is TRBD2 (7 bases). Germline V gene sequence: CDR1 SGHAT, CDR2 FQNNGV. V was shortened by 3 bases and J by 5 bases, with 11 bases between the two germline ends. The CDR3 is made up of 13 amino acids. The CDR3 DNA reads TGTGCCAGCAGCTTCGGGGGGCCAAACGAGCAGTACTTC. Translated, it gives CASSFGGPNEQYF.

This clonotype has ten or more counts. This rearrangement joins TRBV30 to TRBJ2-1; D ambiguous. The V gene's germline CDR1 is GTSNPN and CDR2 SVGIG (reference sequence). V shed 1 base and J shed 7 bases, with 5 bases lying between them. This CDR3 is 11 amino acids long. As DNA, the CDR3 is TGTGCCTGGAGTGGACTGAATGAGCAGTTCTTC. This sequence encodes CAWSGLNEQFF.

This clonotype was detected many times. This chain connects TRBV20-1 to TRBJ2-1; D is uncertain. Germline loops: CDR1 DFQATT, CDR2 SNEGSKA (reference sequence). With 0 bases removed from V and 3 bases from J, the gap between germline ends came to 18 bases. The CDR3 covers 17 residues. The CDR3 region is CSARDPLVGPNYNEQFF. Written as DNA, the CDR3 is TGCAGTGCTAGAGATCCGTTAGTAGGGCCGAACTACAATGAGCAGTTCTTC.